This T cell receptor beta chain was profiled in a study of cytomegalovirus exposure and HLA in healthy donors. Whole-study context: Around 79 million unique TCRs, all from HLA-typed donors, were included in an early release of the data. General study results and limits: TCR beta chain V- and J-gene trimming was linked, in a later analysis, to a missense variant in DCLRE1C. Per a later analysis, HLA-associated TCR beta chains showed more clonal expansion than other, equally common TCR beta chains. Sequencing probably produced one cluster of sequence variants that were highly shared.

With 60 Vbeta and 13 Jbeta primers, the PCR was carried out. Method: immunoSEQ multiplex PCR; TCRdb's copy keeps in-frame clones and lacks some. The repertoire consists of about 100,000 clones, with roughly four fifths occurring once and the leading ten covering roughly 4%. V was cut by 5 bases and J by 7 bases, with 6 bases left in between. The CDR3 has 11 residues. The germline V gene has CDR1 SGHNT and CDR2 YENEEA. For this clone: Its specificity is unknown.

This TCR derives from a man aged 35-49 years in good health and CMV-seronegative. The chain employs TRBV11-3 and TRBJ2-1; D may be TRBD1 (6 bases). The sequenced sample consisted of PBMCs. The DNA of the CDR3 is TGTGCCAGCAGCGGACAGAATGAGCAGTTCTTC. Residues: CASSGQNEQFF.